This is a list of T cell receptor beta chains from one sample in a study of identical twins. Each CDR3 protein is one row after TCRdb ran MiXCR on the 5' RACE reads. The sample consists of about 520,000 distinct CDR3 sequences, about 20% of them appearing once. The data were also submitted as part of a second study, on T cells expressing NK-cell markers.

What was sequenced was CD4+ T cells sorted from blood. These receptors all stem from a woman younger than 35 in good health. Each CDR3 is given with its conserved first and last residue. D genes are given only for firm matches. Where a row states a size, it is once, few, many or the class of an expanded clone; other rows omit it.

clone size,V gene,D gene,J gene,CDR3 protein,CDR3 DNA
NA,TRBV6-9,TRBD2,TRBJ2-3,CASIKSPRRGSTDTQYF,TGTGCCAGCATTAAATCCCCTAGGCGGGGGAGCACAGATACGCAGTATTTT
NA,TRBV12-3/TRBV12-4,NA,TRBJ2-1,CASSRMRSEQFF,TGTGCCAGCAGTCGCATGAGGAGTGAGCAGTTCTTC
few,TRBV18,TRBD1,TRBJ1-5,CASSPSGTGGTEPQHF,TGTGCCAGCTCACCCTCCGGGACAGGGGGCACAGAGCCCCAGCATTTT
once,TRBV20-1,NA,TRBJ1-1,CSASHPDSNTEAFF,TGCAGTGCTTCCCACCCGGACAGCAACACTGAAGCTTTCTTT
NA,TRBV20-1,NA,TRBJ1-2,CSASRPAMNYGYTF,TGCAGTGCTAGCCGCCCAGCGATGAACTATGGCTACACCTTC
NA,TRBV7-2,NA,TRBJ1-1,CASSLEPQYTEAFF,TGTGCCAGCAGCTTAGAGCCACAGTACACTGAAGCTTTCTTT
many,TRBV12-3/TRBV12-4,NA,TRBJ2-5,CASSRFGSQETQYF,TGTGCCAGCAGCCGGTTTGGCTCTCAAGAGACCCAGTACTTC
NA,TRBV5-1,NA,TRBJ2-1,CASSLALVGEQFF,TGCGCCAGCAGCTTGGCCCTGGTGGGCGAGCAGTTCTTC
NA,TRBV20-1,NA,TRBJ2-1,CSAVEGVADYNEQFF,TGCAGTGCGGTAGAGGGGGTAGCGGACTACAATGAGCAGTTCTTC
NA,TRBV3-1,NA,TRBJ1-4,CASSPQSEKLFF,TGTGCCAGCAGCCCCCAATCCGAAAAACTGTTTTTT
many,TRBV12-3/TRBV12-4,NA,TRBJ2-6,CASSFRGSGANVLTF,TGTGCCAGCAGTTTTCGGGGTTCTGGGGCCAACGTCCTGACTTTC
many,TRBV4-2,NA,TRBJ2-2,CASSQDIAGRNTGELFF,TGTGCCAGCAGCCAAGATATCGCGGGGAGGAACACCGGGGAGCTGTTTTTT
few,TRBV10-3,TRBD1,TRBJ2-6,CAMQPGTGTSGANVLTF,TGTGCCATGCAGCCCGGGACAGGGACCTCTGGGGCCAACGTCCTGACTTTC
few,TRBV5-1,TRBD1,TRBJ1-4,CASSSGTGATNEKLFF,TGCGCCAGCAGTTCCGGGACAGGGGCCACTAATGAAAAACTGTTTTTT
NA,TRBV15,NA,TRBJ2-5,CATSRKLRETQYF,TGTGCCACCAGCAGAAAGCTCCGGGAGACCCAGTACTTC
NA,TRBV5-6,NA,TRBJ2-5,CASSWPGAKETQYF,TGTGCCAGCAGCTGGCCCGGGGCTAAGGAGACCCAGTACTTC
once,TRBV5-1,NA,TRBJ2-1,CASSLARWEGVNEQFF,TGCGCCAGCAGCTTGGCGAGGTGGGAGGGGGTCAATGAGCAGTTCTTC
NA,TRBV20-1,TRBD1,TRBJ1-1,CSANRGDTEAFF,TGCAGTGCGAACAGGGGAGACACTGAAGCTTTCTTT
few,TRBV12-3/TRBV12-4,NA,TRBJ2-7,CASSPAGWDYEQYF,TGTGCCAGCAGTCCGGCTGGATGGGACTACGAGCAGTACTTC
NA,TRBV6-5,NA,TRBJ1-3,CASAVRGTIYF,TGTGCCAGCGCAGTCAGGGGCACCATATATTTT
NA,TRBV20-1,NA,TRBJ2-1,CSALGVGVSYNEQFF,TGCAGTGCTCTCGGGGTAGGGGTCTCCTACAATGAGCAGTTCTTC
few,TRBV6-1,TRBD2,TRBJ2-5,CASRGGRAGGETQYF,TGTGCCAGCAGAGGCGGGAGGGCCGGGGGAGAGACCCAGTACTTC
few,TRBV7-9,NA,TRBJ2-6,CASSLGQHSGANVLTF,TGTGCCAGCAGCCTCGGACAGCACTCTGGGGCCAACGTCCTGACTTTC
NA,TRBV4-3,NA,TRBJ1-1,CASGTQVATTKNTEAFF,TGCGCCAGCGGCACACAGGTGGCTACGACGAAGAACACTGAAGCTTTCTTT
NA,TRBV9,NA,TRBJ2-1,CASSARGIYNEQFF,TGTGCCAGCAGCGCTAGGGGGATTTACAATGAGCAGTTCTTC